The sequence of this TCR beta chain was determined in a study of T cell responses to AZD1222 COVID-19 vaccine. General study results and limits: Regions left unmutated in variants are reportedly the target of nearly half of spike-specific TCRs. The donors showed a predominance of white British ancestry and of females, with possible underestimation of clonal diversity.

CDR3 length: 16 amino acids. Germline V lookup: CDR1 LGHDT, CDR2 YNNKEL (reference sequence). V lost 10 bases, J lost 3 bases, and 21 bases lay in between. Worth noting for this clone: The target antigen is unknown.

The repertoire was sequenced with immunoSEQ multiplex PCR; TCRdb's copy has only in-frame clones and lacks some. The table includes 110,000 to 150,000 clones, roughly 88% detected once. Sequenced material: peripheral blood, taken 28 days after the second AZD1222 dose. The rearrangement joins TRBV3-1 (or the pseudogene TRBV3-2) to TRBJ2-2, with D possibly TRBD2 on 6 matching bases. The clonotype was recovered from an adult who received the AZD1222 COVID-19 vaccine. CDR3 in DNA: TGTGCCACCCGGGAGCATGGATCTACATACACCGGGGAGCTGTTTTTT. Amino acid sequence: CATREHGSTYTGELFF.